The 13 T cell receptor beta chains below all came from one sample that was sequenced in a study of blood T cell repertoires in COVID-19 (dated by TCRdb to the early 2020s). The library was produced with the immunoSEQ multiplex PCR assay. As stored in TCRdb, this immuneACCESS dataset retains in-frame rearrangements with V and J assigned. A fraction of the clones does not appear; measured against another copy, unresolved V genes explain less than half of the discrepancy, and the remainder lacks a known reason. The table for this sample lists under 85,000 clones; less than 90% of them were counted only once. Over 15% of the sample is in the top ten clones. Source material: peripheral blood. Source of these receptors: a man of 80 years or more in a cohort sampled during active COVID-19.

The count of this clone is one. This rearrangement joins TRBV6-1 to TRBJ1-1; D may be TRBD1 (6 bases). Trimming removed 3 bases from V and 3 bases from J, with 11 bases in between. Germline V lookup: CDR1 MNHNS, CDR2 SASEGT. The CDR3 loop spans 14 amino acids. CDR3 sequence: CASSETHRDTEAFF. The CDR3 nucleotides are TGTGCCAGCAGTGAGACCCACAGGGACACTGAAGCTTTCTTT.

J is TRBJ2-7 and V is TRBV7-8; 7 bases match TRBD2. The CDR3 length is 15 residues. The germline CDR1 and CDR2 sequences are SGHVS and FQNEAQ. V gave up 0 bases and J gave up 3 bases; unmatched junction bases: 5. CDR3 sequence: CASSLASGGFYEQYV. Written as DNA, the CDR3 is TGTGCCAGCAGCTTAGCCTCCGGGGGGTTCTACGAGCAGTACGTC.

This clone was seen only a few times. This rearrangement joins TRBV29-1 to TRBJ2-2; perhaps TRBD1 as D (6 bases). The germline CDR1 and CDR2 sequences are SQVTM and ANQGSEA. The V gene lost 8 bases and the J gene lost 2 bases, with 15 bases spanning the gap. The CDR3 covers 14 residues. This CDR3 is CSFFGGTNTGELFF. The DNA of the CDR3 is TGCAGCTTTTTTGGGGGCACAAACACCGGGGAGCTGTTTTTT.

This clone was counted only a few times. The chain carries TRBV4-1 and TRBJ1-1; 7 nucleotides line up with TRBD1. Losses at the gene ends were 0 bases for V and 10 bases for J; bases not matched to a gene: 5. Germline lookup yields CDR1 MGHRA and CDR2 YSYEKL. This CDR3 region has 13 residues. The CDR3, as DNA: TGCGCCAGCAGCCAAGATGAGTACAGGGGAGCTTTCTTT. It encodes CASSQDEYRGAFF.

The rearrangement links TRBV24-1 to TRBJ1-5; maybe TRBD1 (5 bases). This CDR3 is 16 amino acids long. Trimming took 3 bases from V and 3 from J, leaving 14 bases between them. Germline-derived CDR1 and CDR2 are KGHDR and SFDVKD. The CDR3 is CATSDPGRGSNQPQHF. CDR3 bases: TGTGCCACCAGTGATCCTGGCCGGGGGTCCAATCAGCCCCAGCATTTT.

The chain links TRBV19 to TRBJ1-2, with 9 bases fitting TRBD1. The CDR3 is 15 amino acids. Trimming at V came to 4 bases and at J to 2 bases, leaving 5 bases not matched to a gene. The V gene's germline CDR1 is LNHDA and CDR2 SQIVND (reference sequence). The CDR3 is CASSNPTGGNYGYTF. In nucleotides, the CDR3 is TGTGCCAGTAGTAACCCGACAGGGGGGAACTATGGCTACACCTTC.

The CDR3 coding sequence is TGCGCCAGCAGCCCGGGACTAGCGGGGGGTATAAGAAAGACCCAGTACTTC. Its protein is CASSPGLAGGIRKTQYF. The chain joins TRBV5-1 to TRBJ2-5; 15 bases align to TRBD2. Per germline, CDR1 SGHRS and CDR2 YFSETQ. The CDR3 is made up of 17 amino acids. V lost 4 bases, J lost 6 bases, and 10 bases stayed unmatched.

The rearrangement uses TRBV5-1 and TRBJ2-5; 10 nucleotides agree with TRBD1. Germline lookup yields CDR1 SGHRS and CDR2 YFSETQ. The CDR3 consists of 14 residues. J lost 3 bases, V lost 4 bases, and 3 bases had no gene match. CDR3 coding DNA: TGCGCCAGCAGCATCGGGACAGGGGAAGAGACCCAGTACTTC. It codes for CASSIGTGEETQYF. Filled out from reference TRBV5-1 and TRBJ2-5, the complete variable domain reads KAGVTQTPRYLIKTRGQQVTLSCSPISGHRSVSWYQQTPGQGLQFLFEYFSETQRNKGNFPGRFSGRQFSNSRSEMNVSTLELGDSALYLCASSIGTGEETQYFGPGTRLLVL.

The chain recombines TRBV28 with TRBJ1-5; 7 nucleotides line up with TRBD1. V gave up 6 bases and J gave up 4 bases; unmatched junction bases: 6. There are 14 residues in the CDR3. Germline V gives CDR1 MDHEN, CDR2 SYDVKM. This CDR3 reads CASSIRQGNQPQHF. DNA for the CDR3: TGTGCCAGCAGCATAAGACAGGGAAATCAGCCCCAGCATTTT.

This chain uses TRBV6-5 with TRBJ2-5; 7 nucleotides line up with TRBD2. CDR1 and CDR2 from the germline V gene are MNHEY and SVGAGI. The V segment lost 5 bases and the J segment 1 base; nucleotides outside the gene matches: 4. The CDR3 extends over 14 amino acids. The CDR3 spells CASSRGGGQETQYF. As DNA, the CDR3 is TGTGCCAGCAGTCGTGGCGGGGGCCAAGAGACCCAGTACTTC.

The chain is built from TRBV27 and TRBJ2-1; 9 positions match TRBD2. CDR3 size: 17 residues. V lost 1 base to trimming and J lost 4 bases; unmatched junction nucleotides: 8. Looked up from germline, CDR1 is MNHEY and CDR2 is SMNVEV (reference sequence). CDR3 DNA sequence: TGTGCCAGCAGTTTATTAGCTGGGCGGGGGGGATACAATGAGCAGTTCTTC. Encoded protein: CASSLLAGRGGYNEQFF.

This clone was counted a single time. The chain recombines TRBV24-1 with TRBJ2-3; D unclear. V lost 2 bases to trimming and J lost 5 bases, with 13 bases between them. CDR1 KGHDR and CDR2 SFDVKD come from the germline V gene. The CDR3 covers 15 residues. In nucleotides, the CDR3 is TGTGCCACCAGTGATTATCAAAGCACGGTAGATACGCAGTATTTT. It translates to CATSDYQSTVDTQYF.

V gene TRBV28 combines with J gene TRBJ2-7; 7 bases align to TRBD1. This CDR3 is built from 13 residues. V was clipped by 4 bases and J by 4 bases; unmatched bases: 4. Germline loops: CDR1 MDHEN, CDR2 SYDVKM. The DNA for the CDR3 is TGTGCCAGCAGTTGGGGACAGTATTACGAGCAGTACTTC. Translated: CASSWGQYYEQYF.